These 24 T cell receptor beta chains came from one sample sequenced in a study of T cell responses to AZD1222 COVID-19 vaccine. The table came from immunoSEQ multiplex PCR; TCRdb's copy has only in-frame clones and leaves some out. The data contain under 200,000 clones, 85% to 95% of them singletons. Sample: peripheral blood, taken on day 0 of AZD1222 vaccination. All receptors come from an adult in good health.

V usage is TRBV7-9 and J usage is TRBJ2-2; 8 bases fit TRBD1. After removal of 5 bases from V and 4 bases from J, the junction contained 12 bases not matched to a gene. The CDR3 contains 17 residues. Germline values: CDR1 SEHNR, CDR2 FQNEAQ (reference sequence). CDR3 in amino acids: CASSALLGQVTTGELFF. In DNA form, the CDR3 reads TGTGCCAGCAGCGCCCTTTTGGGACAGGTGACCACCGGGGAGCTGTTTTTT.

This chain connects TRBV6-1 to TRBJ1-2, with TRBD1 as a possible D gene (5 bases). This CDR3 comprises 12 residues. Germline CDR1 and CDR2: MNHNS and SASEGT. The V and J ends lost 3 bases and 4 bases respectively, with 6 bases between them. CDR3 sequence (DNA): TGTGCCAGCAGTGACAGGGTCTATGGCTACACCTTC. Translated, it gives CASSDRVYGYTF.

This CDR3 is CASSLGADRKTQYF. Here the CDR3 DNA reads TGCGCCAGCAGCTTGGGAGCGGACAGAAAGACCCAGTACTTC. The rearrangement joins TRBV5-1 to TRBJ2-5, with TRBD1 as a possible D gene (6 bases). The CDR3 totals 14 residues. CDR1 is SGHRS, CDR2 YFSETQ, per germline. The V end was cut by 0 bases, the J end by 6 bases, with 12 bases between. Together with reference TRBV5-1 and TRBJ2-5, the CDR3 gives the full variable domain: KAGVTQTPRYLIKTRGQQVTLSCSPISGHRSVSWYQQTPGQGLQFLFEYFSETQRNKGNFPGRFSGRQFSNSRSEMNVSTLELGDSALYLCASSLGADRKTQYFGPGTRLLVL.

V is TRBV3-1 (or the pseudogene TRBV3-2) and J is TRBJ2-4, with 12 bases lining up with TRBD1. Germline-derived CDR1 and CDR2 are LGHDT and YNNKEL (reference sequence). The ends lost 4 bases at V and 0 bases at J; junction bases unmatched: 7. The CDR3 has 18 residues. The CDR3 protein is CASSPRDRGLLAKNIQYF. CDR3 coding DNA: TGTGCCAGCAGCCCCAGGGACAGGGGGCTACTAGCCAAAAACATTCAGTACTTC.

V gene TRBV2 combines with J gene TRBJ1-2, with unresolved D. Trimming took off 6 bases at V and 4 bases at J, with 21 bases between the two ends. Germline loops: CDR1 SNHLY, CDR2 FYNNEI. CDR3 length equals 16 residues. CDR3 coding DNA: TGTGCCAGCAGCCTCCGGGTCGGCCCTACGGGCTATGGCTACACCTTC. Its protein product is CASSLRVGPTGYGYTF.

The sample holds a few counts of this clone. The chain uses TRBV3-1 (or the pseudogene TRBV3-2) and TRBJ1-6; 8 nucleotides line up with TRBD1. Germline values: CDR1 LGHDT, CDR2 YNNKEL (reference sequence). V was pared by 4 bases and J by 7 bases, with 6 bases of the junction left unmatched. CDR3 length: 15 residues. The chain's CDR3 is CASSLTDRGNSPLHF. In DNA form, the CDR3 reads TGTGCCAGCAGCCTCACCGACAGGGGAAATTCACCCCTCCACTTT.

J is TRBJ1-3 and V is TRBV3-1 (or the pseudogene TRBV3-2); D is uncertain. V was clipped by 5 bases and J by 0 bases, with 8 bases between them. The CDR3 is 14 amino acids. Germline V CDR1 and CDR2: LGHDT, YNNKEL (reference sequence). CDR3 DNA sequence: TGTGCCAGCAGCGACCTCTTCTCTGGAAACACCATATATTTT. It yields the protein CASSDLFSGNTIYF.

CDR3 DNA: TGTGCCAGCAGCTTTTTTGGGACAGGGGGTAACTATGGCTACACCTTC. Protein sequence: CASSFFGTGGNYGYTF. The chain couples TRBV5-5 to TRBJ1-2; the match to TRBD1 covers 11 bases. J lost 1 base, V lost 2 bases, and 4 bases had no gene match. The germline V gene has CDR1 SGHKS and CDR2 YYEKEE (reference sequence). The CDR3 totals 16 residues.

The table lists this clone with a count of one. The same CDR3 also results from other DNA sequences found in this sample. CDR3 in amino acids: CSVAGTGSYEQYF. CDR3 nucleotide sequence: TGCAGCGTTGCCGGGACAGGGAGCTACGAGCAGTACTTC. The J gene is TRBJ2-7, the V gene TRBV29-1, with 9 bases aligning to TRBD1. The CDR3 is 13 residues long. Trimming removed 4 bases from V and 3 bases from J; junction bases left unmatched: 4. Germline CDR1 and CDR2: SQVTM and ANQGSEA.

DNA for the CDR3: TGCGCCAGCAGTGAGGTCCAGCGGAGGACCTACAATGAGCAGTTCTTC. It encodes CASSEVQRRTYNEQFF. The chain joins TRBV10-1 to TRBJ2-1, with D maybe TRBD2 (5 bases). The germline CDR1 and CDR2 sequences are WNHNN and SYGVQD (reference sequence). The CDR3 extends over 16 amino acids. Trimming cost V 2 bases and J 2 bases, with 13 bases left between them.

CDR3 nucleotide sequence: TGTGCCAGCAGATCTGTGGCGGGGGAAGCTGATACGCAGTATTTT. The encoded protein is CASRSVAGEADTQYF. The V and J genes are TRBV7-9 and TRBJ2-3; TRBD2 aligns across 7 bases. V trimming: 6 bases; J trimming: 6 bases; junction bases outside the gene matches: 12. The CDR3 consists of 15 residues. Germline CDR1 and CDR2: SEHNR and FQNEAQ (reference sequence).

V is TRBV10-3 and J is TRBJ2-7; D is perhaps TRBD1 or TRBD2 (5 bases each). The germline V and J ends were trimmed by 7 bases and 3 bases, with 13 bases remaining between them. Germline CDR1 and CDR2: ENHRY and SYGVKD. The CDR3 sequence is 13 residues long. The CDR3 DNA follows: TGTGCCATCAAGGGGTCCGGGGACTACGAGCAGTACTTC. The encoded protein is CAIKGSGDYEQYF.

The V call is TRBV14, the J call TRBJ1-2; D is unresolved. The germline V gene encodes CDR1 SGHDN and CDR2 FVKESK. The ends were cut back, 7 bases at V and 3 bases at J, with 12 bases in the middle. The CDR3 sequence is 13 residues long. Here the CDR3 reads CASTDAAHYGYTF. The CDR3 coding sequence is TGTGCCAGCACGGATGCTGCTCACTATGGCTACACCTTC.

The chain joins TRBV29-1 to TRBJ2-5; D might be TRBD1 (6 bases). The CDR3 loop spans 12 amino acids. Germline values: CDR1 SQVTM, CDR2 ANQGSEA. Trimming removed 7 bases at V and 1 base at J, with 10 bases between. The CDR3: CSAMDSQETQYF. As DNA, the CDR3 is TGCAGCGCCATGGACAGCCAAGAGACCCAGTACTTC.

The V gene is TRBV3-1 (or the pseudogene TRBV3-2), the J gene TRBJ1-2; 10 nucleotides align to TRBD1. Germline assignment: CDR1 LGHDT and CDR2 YNNKEL (reference sequence). V lost 4 bases to trimming and J lost 5 bases; unmatched junction nucleotides: 4. This CDR3 has 14 residues. The CDR3: CASSPWDRGYGYTF. The CDR3 DNA reads TGTGCCAGCAGCCCCTGGGACAGGGGTTATGGCTACACCTTC.

The rearrangement joins TRBV15 to TRBJ1-2, with D possibly TRBD1 on 5 matching bases. Per the germline V gene, CDR1 is LNHNV and CDR2 is YYDKDF (reference sequence). V was trimmed by 8 bases and J by 1 base, leaving 17 bases between them. The CDR3 contains 15 residues. The CDR3 reads CATRDRRTDNYGYTF. CDR3 in DNA: TGTGCCACCCGGGACCGAAGGACCGATAACTATGGCTACACCTTC.

The rearrangement joins TRBV2 to TRBJ1-2; D is ambiguous. The CDR3 covers 13 residues. With 3 bases removed from V and 6 bases from J, the gap between germline ends came to 11 bases. Germline CDR1 reads SNHLY; CDR2 reads FYNNEI. The CDR3 sequence is CASSDNTVNGYTF. The CDR3 bases are TGTGCCAGCAGTGACAACACAGTCAATGGCTACACCTTC.

V is TRBV5-6 and J is TRBJ1-1, with a weak D call TRBD1 (5 bases). This CDR3 is built from 15 residues. The ends were cut back, 4 bases at V and 0 bases at J, with 13 bases in the middle. Germline lookup yields CDR1 SGHDT and CDR2 YYEEEE. The CDR3 is CASSPLGRMNTEAFF. In DNA, the CDR3 is TGTGCCAGCAGCCCTCTGGGACGGATGAACACTGAAGCTTTCTTT.

This clone was seen repeatedly, ten times or more. The gene calls are TRBV10-1 and TRBJ2-2; a possible D gene is TRBD1 (6 bases). The germline CDR1 and CDR2 sequences are WNHNN and SYGVQD (reference sequence). Trimming took 4 bases from V and 5 from J, leaving 14 bases between them. The CDR3 runs to 15 residues. The CDR3: CASSVNKQGTGELFF. DNA of the CDR3: TGCGCCAGCAGTGTGAACAAACAGGGAACCGGGGAGCTGTTTTTT.

The rearrangement joins TRBV19 to TRBJ1-1; D is uncertain. Trimming removed 3 bases at V and 2 bases at J, with 10 bases between. CDR1 and CDR2 from the germline V gene are LNHDA and SQIVND (reference sequence). The CDR3 has 14 amino acids. The DNA for the CDR3 is TGTGCCAGTAGTATCCGTCGTACAAACACTGAAGCTTTCTTT. This gives the protein CASSIRRTNTEAFF. Combining the CDR3 with reference TRBV19 and TRBJ1-1 gives the whole variable domain DGGITQSPKYLFRKEGQNVTLSCEQNLNHDAMYWYRQDPGQGLRLIYYSQIVNDFQKGDIAEGYSVSREKKESFPLTVTSAQKNPTAFYLCASSIRRTNTEAFFGQGTRLTVV.

J is TRBJ1-1 and V is TRBV3-1 (or the pseudogene TRBV3-2); D is perhaps TRBD1 (6 bases). Germline loops: CDR1 LGHDT, CDR2 YNNKEL (reference sequence). CDR3 length: 14 amino acids. V was pared by 3 bases and J by 6 bases, with 14 bases between. CDR3 region: CASSQGARMAEAFF. DNA of the CDR3: TGTGCCAGCAGCCAGGGGGCGAGGATGGCTGAAGCTTTCTTT.

This sequence joins TRBV27 and TRBJ2-7, with D maybe TRBD2 (6 bases). Trimming pared 5 bases from V and 7 bases from J, leaving 18 bases between. This CDR3 is 14 amino acids long. Germline V gene sequence: CDR1 MNHEY, CDR2 SMNVEV (reference sequence). The CDR3 is CASSGTHRQYEQYF. DNA for the CDR3: TGTGCCAGCAGTGGGACTCACCGTCAATATGAGCAGTACTTC.

The J gene is TRBJ2-1, the V gene TRBV7-9, with 13 bases matching TRBD2. V was clipped by 5 bases and J by 8 bases; unmatched bases: 6. Germline V gene data show CDR1 as SEHNR and CDR2 as FQNEAQ (reference sequence). This CDR3 is built from 15 residues. The chain's CDR3 is CASSQALAGGDEQFF. The CDR3 DNA follows: TGTGCCAGCAGCCAAGCACTAGCGGGAGGGGATGAGCAGTTCTTC.

This sequence joins TRBV5-5 and TRBJ1-2; D not resolved. With 6 bases removed from V and 3 bases from J, the gap between germline ends came to 27 bases. The CDR3 has 18 residues. Germline V gives CDR1 SGHKS, CDR2 YYEKEE (reference sequence). This CDR3 is CASNRIGQVPSGYYGYTF. The CDR3 DNA follows: TGTGCCAGCAATCGGATAGGTCAGGTCCCGTCCGGCTACTATGGCTACACCTTC.